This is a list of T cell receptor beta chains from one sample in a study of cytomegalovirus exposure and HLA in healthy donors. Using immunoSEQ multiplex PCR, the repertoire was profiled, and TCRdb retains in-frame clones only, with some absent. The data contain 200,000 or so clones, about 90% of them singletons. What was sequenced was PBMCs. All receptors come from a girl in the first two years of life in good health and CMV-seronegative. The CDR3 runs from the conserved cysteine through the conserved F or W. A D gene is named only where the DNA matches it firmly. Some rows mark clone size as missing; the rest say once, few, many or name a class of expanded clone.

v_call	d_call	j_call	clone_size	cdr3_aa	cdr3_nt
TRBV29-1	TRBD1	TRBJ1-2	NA	CSVGTGASYGYTF	TGCAGCGTTGGGACAGGGGCATCCTATGGCTACACCTTC
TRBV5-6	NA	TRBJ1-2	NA	CASSLAQQGHGYTF	TGTGCCAGCAGCTTGGCCCAACAGGGTCATGGCTACACCTTC
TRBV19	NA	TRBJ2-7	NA	CASSIEQGLSYEQYF	TGTGCCAGTAGTATAGAACAGGGCCTCTCCTACGAGCAGTACTTC
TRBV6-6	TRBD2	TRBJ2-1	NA	CASSSERGGRNEQFF	TGTGCCAGCAGTTCAGAGCGGGGGGGCAGGAATGAGCAGTTCTTC
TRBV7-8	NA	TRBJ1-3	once	CASSLNIGGTGNTIYF	TGTGCCAGCAGCTTAAACATAGGAGGTACCGGAAACACCATATATTTT
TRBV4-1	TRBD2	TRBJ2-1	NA	CASSQDPASGGYNEQFF	TGCGCCAGCAGCCAAGATCCGGCTAGCGGGGGCTACAATGAGCAGTTCTTC
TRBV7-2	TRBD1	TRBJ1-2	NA	CASSPGQGYYGYTF	TGTGCCAGCAGCCCTGGACAGGGATACTATGGCTACACCTTC
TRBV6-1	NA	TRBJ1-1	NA	CASSEGTTEAFF	TGTGCCAGCAGTGAAGGCACCACTGAAGCCTTCTTT
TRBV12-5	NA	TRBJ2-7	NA	CASGLPASEQYF	TGTGCTAGTGGTTTGCCAGCGAGCGAGCAGTACTTC
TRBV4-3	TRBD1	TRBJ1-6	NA	CASSQEGTGGSPLHF	TGCGCCAGCAGCCAAGAAGGGACAGGGGGATCACCCCTCCACTTT
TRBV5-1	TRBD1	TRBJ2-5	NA	CASSSTGVYGETQYF	TGCGCCAGCAGCAGTACAGGGGTTTACGGAGAGACCCAGTACTTC
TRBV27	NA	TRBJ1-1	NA	CASSLSRDTEAFF	TGTGCCAGCAGTTTATCCCGGGACACTGAAGCTTTCTTT
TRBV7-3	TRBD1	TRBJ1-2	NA	CASSLYPGGYYGYTF	TGTGCCAGCAGCTTATATCCAGGGGGATACTATGGCTACACCTTC
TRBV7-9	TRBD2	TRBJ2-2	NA	CASSLEGTSANTGELFF	TGTGCCAGCAGCTTAGAAGGGACTAGCGCGAACACCGGGGAGCTGTTTTTT
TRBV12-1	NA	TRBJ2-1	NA	CASSPAGADEQFF	TGTGCCAGCAGCCCCGCCGGAGCCGATGAGCAGTTCTTC
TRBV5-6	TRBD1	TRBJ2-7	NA	CASSLVGQIYEQYF	TGTGCCAGCAGCTTGGTGGGACAGATCTACGAGCAGTACTTC
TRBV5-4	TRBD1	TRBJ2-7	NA	CASSTPGQGYEQYF	TGTGCCAGCAGCACTCCGGGACAGGGTTACGAGCAGTACTTC
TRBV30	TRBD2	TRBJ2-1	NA	CAWSRGVNEQFF	TGTGCCTGGAGTCGGGGGGTAAATGAGCAGTTCTTC